A selection of T cell receptor beta chains follows, all from one sample in a study of identical twins. TCRdb recomputed calls from the 5' RACE reads with MiXCR, one row per CDR3 protein. The sample yields fewer than 250,000 distinct CDR3 sequences, 7.5% seen once. These same data were also listed under a study on yellow fever vaccine responses in identical twins.

Sequencing was done on a sample of memory (CD45RO+) T cells sorted from blood. The origin of the receptors is a young woman in good health. The CDR3 runs from the conserved cysteine through the conserved F or W.

j_call v_call cdr3_aa
TRBJ2-7 TRBV2 CASIGDSTPPYEQYF
TRBJ1-2 TRBV30 CAWSVPGQPMDYGYTF
TRBJ2-2 TRBV25-1 CASRRRDRDTGELFF
TRBJ1-6 TRBV5-1 CASSSALGTGYGSPLHF
TRBJ1-2 TRBV20-1 CSAPSGPGDGYTF
TRBJ2-1 TRBV24-1 CATSDSGYNEQFF
TRBJ2-7 TRBV6-5 CASVGQGFEQYF
TRBJ2-5 TRBV12-3/TRBV12-4 CASSRQLPQETQYF
TRBJ1-6 TRBV12-3/TRBV12-4 CASHPGRLNSPLHF
TRBJ2-7 TRBV3-1 CASGEYEQYF
TRBJ2-5 TRBV19 CASSRSGETQYF
TRBJ2-1 TRBV29-1 CSVGARNSYNEQFF
TRBJ2-7 TRBV9 CASSVDGVEQYF
TRBJ2-3 TRBV5-1 CASRGGLNTDTQYF
TRBJ2-7 TRBV12-3/TRBV12-4 CASSLEGTAYEQYF
TRBJ2-1 TRBV18 CASSPLTTLEQFF
TRBJ2-7 TRBV20-1 CSAISGQGVEQYF
TRBJ2-7 TRBV7-2 CASSLRPGTGSHEQYF
TRBJ2-5 TRBV20-1 CSAFRGQETQYF
TRBJ2-1 TRBV6-4 CASSDSGSGGANEQFF
TRBJ2-3 TRBV18 CASSPLPATSTDTQYF
TRBJ1-3 TRBV12-3/TRBV12-4 CASSFEAARSGNTIYF
TRBJ2-7 TRBV5-1 CASSQTGIYEQYF
TRBJ2-5 TRBV7-2 CASIPIAGQGGETQYF
TRBJ2-3 TRBV9 CASSVVCWRKRTDTQYF
TRBJ2-3 TRBV6-5 CVSGGVSDTQYF
TRBJ2-7 TRBV7-2 CASSPTSGSSYEQYF
TRBJ2-7 TRBV15 CATSREALGGRTYEQYF
TRBJ1-5 TRBV12-3/TRBV12-4 CASREGVGNQPQHF
TRBJ2-4 TRBV6-1 CASSSRDRGRNIQYF
TRBJ1-2 TRBV28 CASGGTLGYTF
TRBJ2-1 TRBV27 CASRDRHTSGRNEQFF
TRBJ2-1 TRBV29-1 CSVRQGGRDEQFF
TRBJ2-1 TRBV15 CATSREASYNEQFF
TRBJ2-2 TRBV6-5 CASSYDGYTGELFF
TRBJ2-7 TRBV6-5 CATYLANEQYF
TRBJ2-2 TRBV15 CATSRLTSNTGELFF
TRBJ2-3 TRBV6-2/TRBV6-3 CASKQVSSGRRGTDTQYF
TRBJ2-1 TRBV12-3/TRBV12-4 CASSLVRREQFF
TRBJ2-7 TRBV5-1 CASSLASRLTSYEQYF
TRBJ1-5 TRBV30 CACPLTPLGNQPQHF
TRBJ1-2 TRBV6-5 CASSYLQGAWYGYTF
TRBJ1-6 TRBV12-3/TRBV12-4 CASSLKVGGVLHF
TRBJ2-7 TRBV20-1 CSAEGLAGVTYEQYF
TRBJ1-3 TRBV7-9 CASSLGDRDSGNTIYF
TRBJ2-5 TRBV18 CASSPSEETQYF
TRBJ2-1 TRBV7-2 CASSPPSNEQFF
TRBJ1-5 TRBV5-1 CASSSGQRDQPQHF
TRBJ2-2 TRBV5-6 CASSRQGNTGELFF
TRBJ2-5 TRBV5-8 CASSLWTGEETQYF
TRBJ1-4 TRBV6-5 CASSSPRQFRNEKLFF
TRBJ2-7 TRBV10-2 CASSEIETSGYEQYF
TRBJ2-5 TRBV27 CASSPWINQETQYF
TRBJ2-1 TRBV6-2/TRBV6-3 CASSLNRGLNEQFF
TRBJ1-5 TRBV20-1 CSAHNPAGRQPQHF
TRBJ2-7 TRBV20-1 CSARDPSLAGYEQYF
TRBJ2-1 TRBV27 CASSFSTGYNEQFF
TRBJ2-7 TRBV20-1 CSARLGDNYEQYF